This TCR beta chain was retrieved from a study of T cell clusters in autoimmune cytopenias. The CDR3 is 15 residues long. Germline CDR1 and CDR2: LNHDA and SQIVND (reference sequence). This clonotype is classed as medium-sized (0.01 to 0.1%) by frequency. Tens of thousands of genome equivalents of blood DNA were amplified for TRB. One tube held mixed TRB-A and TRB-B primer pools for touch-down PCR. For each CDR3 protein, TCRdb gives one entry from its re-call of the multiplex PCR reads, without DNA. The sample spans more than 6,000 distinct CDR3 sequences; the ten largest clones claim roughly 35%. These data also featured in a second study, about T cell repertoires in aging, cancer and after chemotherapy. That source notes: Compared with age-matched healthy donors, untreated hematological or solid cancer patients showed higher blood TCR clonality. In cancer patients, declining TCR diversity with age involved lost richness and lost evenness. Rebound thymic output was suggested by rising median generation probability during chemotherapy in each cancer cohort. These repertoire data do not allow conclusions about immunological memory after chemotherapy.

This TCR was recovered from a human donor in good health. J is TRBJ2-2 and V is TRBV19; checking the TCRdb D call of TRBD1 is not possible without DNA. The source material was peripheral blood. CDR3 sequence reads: CAGSPRGGFTGELFF.